This TCR beta chain was profiled in a study of early T cells in non-severe SARS-CoV-2 infection. The CDR3 sequence is 18 residues long. V shed 7 bases and J shed 1 base, with 23 bases lying between them. CDR1 is MNHEY, CDR2 SVGAGI, per germline. This clonotype was counted a few times. TCRdb re-derived calls from the 5' RACE reads in MiXCR, one entry per CDR3 protein. This table has around 78,000 distinct CDR3 sequences, over 9% appearing once. Specimen: whole blood, collected at baseline. The chain is built from TRBV6-5 and TRBJ2-4; D might be TRBD1 (7 bases). The clonotype originates from an adult who was a healthcare worker with PCR-confirmed SARS-CoV-2 infection or an uninfected control (not recorded which). CDR3 sequence reads: CASTGDSRGNGAKNIQYF. CDR3 nucleotide sequence: TGTGCCAGCACGGGGGATTCCAGGGGGAATGGGGCCAAAAACATTCAGTACTTC.